The next 25 T cell receptor beta chains were all read from a single sample in a study of response to subunit inactivated influenza vaccine. MiXCR, applied by TCRdb to the RT-PCR reads, yields one record per CDR3 protein. The data show some 500,000 distinct CDR3 sequences, 13% seen once. Sequenced here: PBMCs from blood, sampled roughly 46 days after vaccination. The receptor set was obtained from a man between 45 and 60 years old who received an inactivated influenza vaccine.

Only a few counts were recorded for this clonotype. The chain uses TRBV20-1 and TRBJ2-3, with 8 bases matching TRBD2. Germline CDR1 DFQATT, CDR2 SNEGSKA (reference sequence). With 0 bases clipped from V and 2 bases from J, the junction kept 13 bases outside the gene matches. The CDR3 has 18 amino acids. The CDR3 nucleotides read TGCAGTGCTAGAGATGCTGTGAGACTAGCGTTCAACACAGATACGCAGTATTTT. It is translated as CSARDAVRLAFNTDTQYF.

This clonotype was observed a few times. CDR3 nucleotides: TGTGCCAGCACCACCCAGACAGCACCCAAAAGGGAGCAGTACTTC. Encoded protein: CASTTQTAPKREQYF. This chain links TRBV28 with TRBJ2-7; tentative D call: TRBD1 (5 bases). Trimming took 7 bases from V and 7 from J, leaving 23 bases between them. Germline V gives CDR1 MDHEN, CDR2 SYDVKM. The CDR3 sequence is 15 residues long.

CDR3 sequence (DNA): TGTGCCAGCAGCTTAGTAGCGGGGGGTTGGAATGAGCAGTTCTTC. This codes for CASSLVAGGWNEQFF. The chain carries TRBV7-9 and TRBJ2-1; 10 nucleotides line up with TRBD2. The junction had 4 bases not matched to a gene; V was cut back by 1 base and J by 7 bases. This CDR3 is built from 15 residues. Germline V gene sequence: CDR1 SEHNR, CDR2 FQNEAQ (reference sequence).

This chain joins TRBV20-1 and TRBJ1-5; 9 positions match TRBD1. J lost 2 bases, V lost 6 bases, and 8 bases had no gene match. This CDR3 has 15 residues. Germline assignment: CDR1 DFQATT and CDR2 SNEGSKA (reference sequence). Here the CDR3 reads CSAPYRGRGNQPQHF. CDR3 nucleotide sequence: TGCAGTGCCCCATACAGGGGGCGCGGCAATCAGCCCCAGCATTTT.

This clonotype turned up a few times. This chain's CDR3 is CASSSGRNYGYTF. CDR3 bases: TGTGCCAGCAGCTCCGGACGTAACTATGGCTACACCTTC. The chain carries TRBV3-1 and TRBJ1-2, with D hard to call. V gave up 5 bases and J gave up 1 base, with 8 bases separating them. The CDR3 sequence is 13 residues long. Germline V lookup: CDR1 LGHDT, CDR2 YNNKEL (reference sequence).

This clonotype was seen at least ten times. The chain recombines TRBV5-1 with TRBJ2-7; D is possibly TRBD2 (6 bases). Germline CDR1 SGHRS, CDR2 YFSETQ. This CDR3 comprises 13 residues. The ends were cut back, 1 base at V and 2 bases at J, with 7 bases in the middle. CDR3 sequence: CASSLREAYEQYF. The CDR3 nucleotides read TGCGCCAGCAGCTTGAGGGAGGCCTACGAGCAGTACTTC.

The chain employs TRBV5-5 and TRBJ2-3; 11 bases line up with TRBD2. The V segment lost 4 bases and the J segment 0 bases; nucleotides outside the gene matches: 4. This CDR3 comprises 16 residues. The germline gives CDR1 SGHKS, CDR2 YYEKEE (reference sequence). Here the CDR3 reads CASSRGLAASTDTQYF. The CDR3, as DNA: TGTGCCAGCAGCAGGGGACTAGCGGCGAGCACAGATACGCAGTATTTT.

This chain links TRBV4-2 with TRBJ2-1; D may be TRBD2 (5 bases). V lost 1 base and J lost 5, with 15 bases in between. Germline CDR1 and CDR2: LGHNA and YNFKEQ. The CDR3 totals 16 residues. In DNA form, the CDR3 reads TGTGCCAGCAGCCAAGTGTCCGGGGTGGGAAACAATGAGCAGTTCTTC. This translates into CASSQVSGVGNNEQFF.

In regard to this clonotype: One junction end does not reproduce the germline sequence, and a read error may be involved. The CDR3 protein is CAGSPRTNRYTEAFF. The CDR3 DNA is TGTGCCGGCAGTCCGCGGACAAATCGATATACTGAAGCTTTCTTT. The V gene is TRBV12-3 or TRBV12-4, the J gene TRBJ1-1, with D perhaps matching TRBD1 (5 bases). This CDR3 contains 15 residues.

This clonotype was observed a handful of times. The chain combines TRBV7-2 with TRBJ1-1; D is unresolved. CDR3 length: 16 residues. The germline gives CDR1 SGHTA, CDR2 FQGNSA. Trimming stripped 1 base from V and 5 bases from J, with 17 bases between. The CDR3 spells CASSLVVARGGTEAFF. The CDR3 nucleotides read TGTGCCAGCAGCTTAGTAGTGGCGCGGGGTGGAACTGAAGCTTTCTTT.

This clonotype was picked up a small number of times. The chain is built from TRBV30 and TRBJ1-1, with no clear D. CDR3 length equals 14 residues. The germline gives CDR1 GTSNPN, CDR2 SVGIG (reference sequence). Deletions cut 0 bases from V and 3 bases from J, with 11 bases between. The CDR3 DNA follows: TGTGCCTGGAGTGTTTACGGGCGTTACACTGAAGCTTTCTTT. Translating it yields CAWSVYGRYTEAFF.

The chain couples TRBV30 to TRBJ1-5, with D possibly matching TRBD1 (5 bases). CDR1 is GTSNPN and CDR2 is SVGIG in the germline V gene (reference sequence). The V gene lost 2 bases and the J gene lost 2 bases, with 13 bases spanning the gap. CDR3 length equals 15 residues. The CDR3 loop reads CAWSNPVGGNQPQHF. The CDR3 DNA follows: TGTGCCTGGAGTAACCCCGTAGGGGGCAATCAGCCCCAGCATTTT.

The chain couples TRBV9 to TRBJ1-1; TRBD1 matches 10 bases. Germline CDR1 is SGDLS and CDR2 is YYNGEE. With V trimmed by 6 bases and J by 4 bases, 6 bases remained unmatched. CDR3 length: 14 residues. CDR3 DNA sequence: TGTGCCAGCACGAGGGGGGACAGGGGCACTGAAGCTTTCTTT. Translation gives CASTRGDRGTEAFF.

This clonotype was observed at least ten times. This chain's CDR3 is CASSFGRFTDTQYF. The CDR3 DNA is TGCGCCAGCAGCTTCGGACGGTTCACAGATACGCAGTATTTT. The chain is built from TRBV5-1 and TRBJ2-3; D is unresolved. The CDR3 spans 14 residues. Looked up from germline, CDR1 is SGHRS and CDR2 is YFSETQ. Trimming stripped 2 bases from V and 2 bases from J, with 9 bases between.

This clonotype has at least ten counts. The rearrangement uses TRBV12-3 or TRBV12-4 and TRBJ1-1; D is possibly TRBD1 (5 bases). The CDR3 is 17 residues long. The V end lost 3 bases, the J end lost 1 base, and 18 bases lay between the germline ends. In DNA form, the CDR3 reads TGTGCCAGCAGTTTGGGAACGTGGGGCAGGGCGAACACTGAAGCTTTCTTT. Translating gives CASSLGTWGRANTEAFF.

The genes are TRBV5-1 and TRBJ2-7; D call uncertain. CDR3 length: 12 residues. V lost 6 bases, J lost 3 bases, and 10 bases lay in between. The germline V gene encodes CDR1 SGHRS and CDR2 YFSETQ. The CDR3 nucleotides are TGCGCCAGCAATGAGGATAGCTACGAGCAGTACTTC. Amino acids: CASNEDSYEQYF.

V usage is TRBV7-8 and J usage is TRBJ2-3; TRBD2 agrees at 8 bases. Germline V lookup: CDR1 SGHVS, CDR2 FQNEAQ. V shed 6 bases, J shed 3 bases, and the junction held 11 bases outside the gene matches. The CDR3 is 16 amino acids. The CDR3 nucleotides read TGTGCCAGCAGTCAACGGGAGGGCCGACGGACAGATACGCAGTATTTT. Amino acid sequence: CASSQREGRRTDTQYF.

CDR3 amino acids: CASSKDRLGEQYF. CDR3 in DNA: TGTGCCAGCAGTAAGGACAGGTTGGGGGAGCAGTACTTC. This chain joins TRBV6-1 and TRBJ2-7; 7 bases are shared with TRBD1. The CDR3 covers 13 residues. Trimming removed 5 bases from V and 7 bases from J; junction bases left unmatched: 8. The V gene's germline CDR1 is MNHNS and CDR2 SASEGT.

This clonotype appeared many times. The CDR3 spells CASSPRLAGAYNEQFF. The DNA for the CDR3 is TGCGCCAGCAGCCCGAGACTAGCGGGGGCCTACAATGAGCAGTTCTTC. The chain recombines TRBV4-3 with TRBJ2-1; TRBD2 matches at 12 bases. V lost 4 bases, J lost 2 bases, and 3 bases stayed unmatched. CDR3 size: 16 residues. The V gene's germline CDR1 is LGHNA and CDR2 YSLEER.

This clonotype came up a few times. This chain links TRBV20-1 with TRBJ1-5; D unclear. The CDR3 length is 14 residues. Trimming took 4 bases from V and 8 from J, leaving 18 bases between them. Germline values: CDR1 DFQATT, CDR2 SNEGSKA (reference sequence). This CDR3 reads CSAKEAGPWEPQHF. CDR3 DNA: TGCAGTGCTAAAGAGGCCGGCCCATGGGAGCCCCAGCATTTT.

This clonotype appeared a few times. The CDR3 nucleotides read TGTGCCTTCAGTTCTCCCGGACTAGCGGAAAAATCCACAGATACGCAGTATTTT. Protein product: CAFSSPGLAEKSTDTQYF. V usage is TRBV2 and J usage is TRBJ2-3; the match to TRBD2 covers 10 bases. This CDR3 contains 18 residues. Losses at the gene ends were 11 bases for V and 2 bases for J; bases not matched to a gene: 19. Germline V gene lookup returns CDR1 SNHLY and CDR2 FYNNEI. Full variable domain (remainder filled in from reference TRBV2 and TRBJ2-3): EPEVTQTPSHQVTQMGQEVILRCVPISNHLYFYWYRQILGQKVEFLVSFYNNEISEKSEIFDDQFSVERPDGSNFTLKIRSTKLEDSAMYFCAFSSPGLAEKSTDTQYFGPGTRLTVL.

This clonotype was found a few times. This chain links TRBV5-1 with TRBJ2-3, with TRBD2 matching 10 bases. The V segment lost 4 bases and the J segment 10 bases; nucleotides outside the gene matches: 12. The germline gives CDR1 SGHRS, CDR2 YFSETQ. This CDR3 has 15 residues. The CDR3 loop is CASSPLASGRQAQYF. The CDR3 coding sequence is TGCGCCAGCAGCCCCCTCGCTAGCGGGAGACAGGCGCAGTATTTT.

This clonotype was counted between two and nine times. J is TRBJ2-5 and V is TRBV20-1, with 8 bases that match TRBD2. CDR3 size: 14 residues. Looked up from germline, CDR1 is DFQATT and CDR2 is SNEGSKA (reference sequence). The trim removed 7 bases at V and 3 bases at J, leaving 10 bases unmatched. CDR3 coding DNA: TGCAGTGTCATCCCGGGACTAGTAGAAGAGACCCAGTACTTC. It is translated as CSVIPGLVEETQYF.

This clonotype was detected many times. The chain carries TRBV29-1 and TRBJ2-1; TRBD2 agrees at 7 bases. The CDR3 has 16 residues. Germline V gene lookup returns CDR1 SQVTM and CDR2 ANQGSEA. V lost 2 bases and J lost 0; bases outside the gene matches: 7. The CDR3 reads CSVEPRGGSSYNEQFF. The CDR3 DNA is TGCAGCGTTGAACCCCGGGGCGGGAGCTCCTACAATGAGCAGTTCTTC.

This clonotype occurred a few times. The genes are TRBV29-1 and TRBJ2-5; tentative D call: TRBD2 (5 bases). This CDR3 has 12 residues. The V and J ends lost 6 bases and 2 bases respectively, with 10 bases between them. Germline assignment: CDR1 SQVTM and CDR2 ANQGSEA. The CDR3 DNA sequence: TGCAGCGTCGGGATGACTCAAGAGACCCAGTACTTC. Amino acids: CSVGMTQETQYF.